This T cell receptor beta chain was obtained from a study of blood T cell repertoires in COVID-19. Across the study: Collection of acute and convalescent COVID-19 samples took place in the United States, Italy and Spain.

The table came from immunoSEQ multiplex PCR; TCRdb's copy has only in-frame clones and leaves some out. The sample records 120,000 to 150,000 clones, around 84% being singletons. From germline, CDR1 is SGHTA and CDR2 FQGTGA. The length of the CDR3 is 13 residues. A word on this clone: Its ends do not fully match the called genes, so a read error is possible.

The sample consisted of peripheral blood. The chain recombines TRBV7-3 with TRBJ2-1; 7 bases line up with TRBD1. The receptor's source is a woman aged 50 to 60 with acute or convalescent COVID-19. The CDR3 is CASSLIPRDRLIF. CDR3 bases: TGTGCCAGCAGCTTAATTCCAAGGGACAGATTAATCTTC.